A selection of T cell receptor beta chains follows, all from one sample in a study of T cells in Graves' hyperthyroidism and ophthalmopathy. From the multiplex PCR reads, TCRdb called clonotypes with MiXCR, one entry per CDR3 protein. The table shows around 620,000 distinct CDR3 sequences, with 12% to 15% occurring only once. Specimen: blood. All receptors derive from a woman between 18 and 29 years old with Graves' ophthalmopathy. The CDR3 runs from the conserved cysteine through the conserved F or W. A D gene is named only where the DNA matches it firmly. Some rows have no size entry. The others give once, few or many, or a class for an expanded clone.

V: TRBV10-3
J: TRBJ2-3
D: TRBD1
size: .
CDR3: CAISDRGQTQYF
DNA: TGTGCCATCAGTGATAGGGGGCAGACGCAGTATTTT

V: TRBV30
J: TRBJ2-5
D: TRBD1
size: many
CDR3: CAWSGPGGGETQYF
DNA: TGTGCCTGGAGTGGGCCAGGGGGCGGAGAGACCCAGTACTTC

V: TRBV6-5
J: TRBJ2-7
D: TRBD2
size: many
CDR3: CASSYSGTKSYEQYF
DNA: TGTGCCAGCAGTTACTCTGGGACTAAGAGCTACGAGCAGTACTTC

V: TRBV7-2
J: TRBJ1-5
D: .
size: .
CDR3: CASSLKGAGNQPQHF
DNA: TGTGCCAGCAGCTTAAAAGGGGCGGGCAATCAGCCCCAGCATTTT

V: TRBV6-1
J: TRBJ2-7
D: TRBD1
size: .
CDR3: CASRDGTGGSYEQYF
DNA: TGTGCCAGCAGAGATGGGACAGGGGGCTCCTACGAGCAGTACTTC

V: TRBV28
J: TRBJ2-5
D: TRBD2
size: few
CDR3: CATFASGREYF
DNA: TGTGCCACCTTTGCCAGCGGGAGGGAGTACTTC

V: TRBV29-1
J: TRBJ2-5
D: .
size: many
CDR3: CSSDDTGAQYF
DNA: TGCAGCTCCGACGACACCGGGGCCCAGTACTTC

V: TRBV11-2
J: TRBJ2-3
D: TRBD2
size: many
CDR3: CASSPRAGGWTDTQYF
DNA: TGTGCCAGCAGCCCCAGGGCGGGAGGGTGGACAGATACGCAGTATTTT

V: TRBV28
J: TRBJ1-4
D: .
size: many
CDR3: CASSLLTVNEKLFF
DNA: TGTGCCAGCAGTTTGTTGACAGTGAATGAAAAACTGTTTTTT

V: TRBV4-1
J: TRBJ2-1
D: TRBD2
size: .
CDR3: CASSQDRTSGGAYNEQFF
DNA: TGCGCCAGCAGCCAGGACCGGACTAGCGGGGGGGCCTACAATGAGCAGTTCTTC

V: TRBV6-1
J: TRBJ1-2
D: .
size: many
CDR3: CASSEWVGWYGYTF
DNA: TGTGCCAGCAGTGAATGGGTAGGCTGGTATGGCTACACCTTC

V: TRBV7-3
J: TRBJ2-3
D: TRBD2
size: many
CDR3: CASSPTSGTSLFGQYF
DNA: TGTGCCAGCAGCCCAACGTCCGGGACTAGCCTATTCGGGCAGTATTTT

V: TRBV29-1
J: TRBJ2-1
D: TRBD2
size: few
CDR3: CSVEDGTSADYNEQFF
DNA: TGCAGCGTTGAAGATGGGACTAGCGCGGACTACAATGAGCAGTTCTTC

V: TRBV19
J: TRBJ2-7
D: .
size: few
CDR3: CASNHQGGGFHEQYF
DNA: TGTGCCAGTAATCACCAAGGGGGGGGATTCCACGAGCAGTACTTC

V: TRBV12-3/TRBV12-4
J: TRBJ1-3
D: .
size: many
CDR3: CASSLNSFSGNTIYF
DNA: TGTGCCAGCAGTTTAAACAGCTTTTCTGGAAACACCATATATTTT

V: TRBV6-1
J: TRBJ2-3
D: TRBD2
size: many
CDR3: CASSETWAGGPADTQYF
DNA: TGTGCCAGCAGTGAAACGTGGGCGGGAGGGCCTGCCGATACGCAGTATTTT

V: TRBV7-2
J: TRBJ2-1
D: TRBD2
size: few
CDR3: CASSLTSGLYNEQFF
DNA: TGTGCCAGCAGCTTAACTAGCGGGCTATACAATGAGCAGTTCTTC

V: TRBV27
J: TRBJ2-1
D: TRBD1
size: .
CDR3: CASSNLGQGKIYEQFF
DNA: TGTGCCAGCAGCAACCTAGGACAGGGGAAGATCTACGAGCAGTTCTTC

V: TRBV2
J: TRBJ2-1
D: TRBD2
size: many
CDR3: CASTREGGDEQFF
DNA: TGTGCCAGCACCCGGGAGGGGGGCGATGAGCAGTTCTTC

V: TRBV6-2/TRBV6-3
J: TRBJ2-7
D: .
size: few
CDR3: CACSYFPGEIGYEQYF
DNA: TGTGCCTGCAGTTATTTCCCCGGGGAAATAGGCTACGAGCAGTACTTC

V: TRBV30
J: TRBJ1-2
D: .
size: many
CDR3: CAWSLLTYGYTF
DNA: TGTGCCTGGAGTCTCCTAACCTATGGCTACACCTTC

V: TRBV6-2/TRBV6-3
J: TRBJ2-7
D: .
size: many
CDR3: CASSYQNSYEQYF
DNA: TGTGCCAGCAGTTACCAGAACTCCTACGAGCAGTACTTC

V: TRBV5-1
J: TRBJ2-7
D: .
size: many
CDR3: CASSFGGVGEQYF
DNA: TGCGCCAGCAGCTTTGGGGGTGTCGGGGAGCAGTACTTC

V: TRBV5-1
J: TRBJ2-3
D: .
size: few
CDR3: CASSLGLLAFVPDTQYF
DNA: TGCGCCAGCAGCTTGGGCCTGCTAGCGTTTGTCCCAGATACGCAGTATTTT

V: TRBV15
J: TRBJ2-3
D: TRBD2
size: many
CDR3: CATLKREPTDTQYF
DNA: TGTGCCACCCTTAAGCGGGAACCCACAGATACGCAGTATTTT

V: TRBV10-1
J: TRBJ2-1
D: .
size: few
CDR3: CASTFLTYNEQFF
DNA: TGCGCCAGCACCTTCCTAACTTACAATGAGCAGTTCTTC

V: TRBV9
J: TRBJ2-7
D: TRBD1
size: .
CDR3: CASSAGQGTPSSYEQYF
DNA: TGTGCCAGCAGCGCCGGACAGGGGACACCCTCCTCCTACGAGCAGTACTTC